Listed here are 32 T cell receptor beta chains from one sample, sequenced in a study of a mutant IDH1 vaccine in newly diagnosed glioma. Clones were sequenced by immunoSEQ multiplex PCR, and TCRdb holds only the in-frame ones, with some missing. The data contain approximately 35,000 clones, 75% to 90% of them singletons. The time point here: baseline, week 1 (first vaccination visit). Treatment defined: pre-vaccination baseline after standard-of-care therapy. The sample was PBMCs, taken from a glioma patient treated with radiotherapy, temozolomide or both. The source of these receptors is a woman aged 40 to 55 with glioma.

The CDR3 sequence: CASSVFEGGTNEKLFF. In DNA, the CDR3 is TGTGCCAGCAGTGTCTTTGAGGGGGGAACTAATGAAAAACTGTTTTTT. The V gene is TRBV25-1, the J gene TRBJ1-4, with TRBD1 as a possible D gene (6 bases). V shed 4 bases and J shed 1 base, with 13 bases lying between them. Looked up from germline, CDR1 is MGHDK and CDR2 is SYGVNS. CDR3 length: 16 residues.

The chain recombines TRBV5-1 with TRBJ2-7; a weak D match, TRBD1 (6 bases). The V gene's germline CDR1 is SGHRS and CDR2 YFSETQ. The CDR3 length is 13 residues. V lost 7 bases to trimming and J lost 3 bases, with 14 bases between them. CDR3 DNA sequence: TGCGCCAGCTGTTTGGGACAATTCTACGAGCAGTACTTC. This gives the protein CASCLGQFYEQYF. Full variable domain (rest looked up from reference TRBV5-1 and TRBJ2-7): KAGVTQTPRYLIKTRGQQVTLSCSPISGHRSVSWYQQTPGQGLQFLFEYFSETQRNKGNFPGRFSGRQFSNSRSEMNVSTLELGDSALYLCASCLGQFYEQYFGPGTRLTVT.

This clone was seen only once. This chain links TRBV5-1 with TRBJ2-7, with D possibly being TRBD1 (5 bases). Germline lookup yields CDR1 SGHRS and CDR2 YFSETQ. With 1 base removed from V and 2 bases from J, the gap between germline ends came to 10 bases. This CDR3 has 14 amino acids. The CDR3: CASSLKQEPYEQYF. CDR3 nucleotide sequence: TGCGCCAGCAGCTTGAAACAGGAGCCCTACGAGCAGTACTTC.

V gene TRBV5-1 combines with J gene TRBJ2-7; 8 positions agree with TRBD2. The V and J ends lost 0 bases and 3 bases, in that order; junction bases with no gene match: 2. CDR3 length: 14 residues. Germline V gene lookup returns CDR1 SGHRS and CDR2 YFSETQ. CDR3 loop: CASSLAGGFYEQYF. As DNA, the CDR3 is TGCGCCAGCAGCTTGGCGGGGGGGTTCTACGAGCAGTACTTC.

The chain joins TRBV5-1 to TRBJ1-1; 7 bases align to TRBD1. This CDR3 is built from 14 residues. J was trimmed by 7 bases and V by 0 bases; bases with no gene match: 6. CDR1 and CDR2 (germline): SGHRS, YFSETQ. CDR3 nucleotides: TGCGCCAGCAGCTTGGGGGGAGGGGGCGATGAAGCTTTCTTT. Its translation is CASSLGGGGDEAFF.

This chain joins TRBV4-1 and TRBJ2-5; D is possibly TRBD1 (5 bases). This CDR3 contains 14 residues. The germline V and J ends were trimmed by 4 bases and 5 bases, with 14 bases remaining between them. CDR1 and CDR2 (germline): MGHRA, YSYEKL. CDR3 sequence reads: CASSRTPGPETQYF. In DNA, the CDR3 is TGCGCCAGCAGCCGGACACCCGGACCGGAGACCCAGTACTTC.

The genes are TRBV25-1 and TRBJ1-6; D unclear. V lost 2 bases, J lost 9 bases, and 14 bases lay in between. The CDR3 contains 15 residues. Germline V lookup: CDR1 MGHDK, CDR2 SYGVNS. CDR3 bases: TGTGCCAGCAGTGAAGTGGAGGAAAGGATTTCACCCCTCCACTTT. This codes for CASSEVEERISPLHF.

The chain links TRBV5-1 to TRBJ1-1, with 8 nucleotides matching TRBD1. Trimming took 1 base from V and 4 from J; bases not matched to a gene: 3. The CDR3 has 14 amino acids. The germline V gene encodes CDR1 SGHRS and CDR2 YFSETQ. CDR3 amino acids: CASSLYRGITEAFF. In nucleotides, the CDR3 is TGCGCCAGCAGCTTGTACAGGGGGATCACTGAAGCTTTCTTT. Full variable domain (missing parts from reference TRBV5-1 and TRBJ1-1): KAGVTQTPRYLIKTRGQQVTLSCSPISGHRSVSWYQQTPGQGLQFLFEYFSETQRNKGNFPGRFSGRQFSNSRSEMNVSTLELGDSALYLCASSLYRGITEAFFGQGTRLTVV.

This chain links TRBV2 with TRBJ1-3; D unresolved. The V end lost 8 bases, the J end lost 2 bases, and 16 bases lay between the germline ends. CDR1 SNHLY and CDR2 FYNNEI come from the germline V gene. The CDR3 totals 15 residues. The CDR3 nucleotides read TGTGCCAGCGAAGGCCACCTTGGGGCTGGAAACACCATATATTTT. It yields the protein CASEGHLGAGNTIYF.

The gene calls are TRBV7-8 and TRBJ1-2; D not certain. Trimming shortened V by 6 bases and J by 0 bases, and 11 bases separated the two germline ends. This CDR3 has 14 amino acids. Per germline, CDR1 SGHVS and CDR2 FQNEAQ. This chain's CDR3 is CASSKEKTNYGYTF. CDR3 DNA sequence: TGTGCCAGCAGTAAAGAGAAAACTAACTATGGCTACACCTTC.

DNA for the CDR3: TGTGCCAGCAGGGCCGGGACAAAGAACACTGAAGCTTTCTTT. This codes for CASRAGTKNTEAFF. The rearrangement uses TRBV6-1 and TRBJ1-1, with D possibly being TRBD1 (6 bases). Trimming took 6 bases from V and 1 from J, leaving 12 bases between them. Germline V gene data show CDR1 as MNHNS and CDR2 as SASEGT. CDR3 size: 14 residues.

The chain employs TRBV4-3 and TRBJ1-4; TRBD1 matches at 7 bases. The CDR3 runs to 13 residues. V lost 2 bases, J lost 8 bases, and 2 bases stayed unmatched. Germline V lookup: CDR1 LGHNA, CDR2 YSLEER. The CDR3: CASSQPGGEKLFF. The CDR3 DNA is TGCGCCAGCAGCCAACCAGGGGGAGAAAAACTGTTTTTT.

This chain joins TRBV2 and TRBJ2-2, with 7 bases lining up with TRBD1. The CDR3 is made up of 13 amino acids. Trimming at V came to 6 bases and at J to 6 bases, leaving 4 bases not matched to a gene. Germline assignment: CDR1 SNHLY and CDR2 FYNNEI. The CDR3 spells CASSLQGPGELFF. The CDR3 DNA is TGTGCCAGCAGCCTACAGGGGCCCGGGGAGCTGTTTTTT.

This chain links TRBV2 with TRBJ2-7; D gene ambiguous. The V end was cut by 6 bases, the J end by 9 bases, with 18 bases between. Germline CDR1 reads SNHLY; CDR2 reads FYNNEI. This CDR3 has 13 amino acids. The CDR3 sequence: CASSSGLGLGQYF. The DNA of the CDR3 is TGTGCCAGCAGCAGTGGTCTCGGGTTAGGGCAGTACTTC.

The chain is built from TRBV2 and TRBJ2-2; no reliable D call. V was shortened by 11 bases and J by 1 base, with 11 bases between the two germline ends. Per the germline V gene, CDR1 is SNHLY and CDR2 is FYNNEI. This CDR3 region has 13 residues. CDR3 bases: TGTGCCGGAACATTAGGGAACACCGGGGAGCTGTTTTTT. Protein: CAGTLGNTGELFF.

This clone was seen just once. The chain combines TRBV30 with TRBJ2-7; 9 nucleotides line up with TRBD1. Germline V gives CDR1 GTSNPN, CDR2 SVGIG (reference sequence). This CDR3 contains 14 residues. With V trimmed by 1 base and J by 3 bases, 4 bases remained unmatched. In nucleotides, the CDR3 is TGTGCCTGGAGTGGGGGGACAGGGATCTACGAGCAGTACTTC. This encodes CAWSGGTGIYEQYF.

The chain links TRBV4-1 to TRBJ2-7; D unclear. This CDR3 contains 12 residues. V was cut by 0 bases and J by 4 bases, with 4 bases left in between. Germline loops: CDR1 MGHRA, CDR2 YSYEKL. The DNA of the CDR3 is TGCGCCAGCAGCCAAGACTTATACGAGCAGTACTTC. Its protein is CASSQDLYEQYF.

In the case of this clone: One end of the junction is discordant with germline, which a read error may explain. This chain links TRBV10-3 with TRBJ1-2; tentatively, D is TRBD1 (5 bases). CDR3 size: 12 residues. From germline, CDR1 is ENHRY and CDR2 SYGVKD. The DNA for the CDR3 is TGTGCCAGCAGTTACGGAGGGGACGGCTACACCTTC. This encodes CASSYGGDGYTF.

The count of this clone is one. The J gene is TRBJ1-4, the V gene TRBV30; no clear D. Trimming cost V 1 base and J 4 bases, with 10 bases left between them. The length of the CDR3 is 14 residues. Germline CDR1 and CDR2: GTSNPN and SVGIG (reference sequence). CDR3 nucleotide sequence: TGTGCCTGGAGTGGTACAGCAGTTAATGAAAAACTGTTTTTT. Its translation is CAWSGTAVNEKLFF.

This chain connects TRBV7-9 to TRBJ2-5, with D maybe TRBD2 (6 bases). Trimming stripped 0 bases from V and 4 bases from J, with 12 bases between. Germline V gives CDR1 SEHNR, CDR2 FQNEAQ (reference sequence). The CDR3 loop spans 15 amino acids. CDR3 in amino acids: CASSLASVGGETQYF. CDR3 nucleotide sequence: TGTGCCAGCAGCTTAGCGTCAGTGGGGGGAGAGACCCAGTACTTC.

The chain is built from TRBV15 and TRBJ1-5; possible D gene TRBD1, 5 bases. The CDR3 is 16 amino acids. CDR1 LNHNV and CDR2 YYDKDF come from the germline V gene (reference sequence). V lost 0 bases, J lost 7 bases, and 16 bases lay in between. In nucleotides, the CDR3 is TGTGCCACCAGCAGAGATTCTCCAAGGGGAGAACAGCCCCAGCATTTT. Translating gives CATSRDSPRGEQPQHF.

This chain links TRBV7-9 with TRBJ2-7, with 8 bases matching TRBD1. CDR3 length equals 17 residues. V was clipped by 0 bases and J by 4 bases; unmatched bases: 11. Germline V gene lookup returns CDR1 SEHNR and CDR2 FQNEAQ (reference sequence). The CDR3 loop is CASSLASRRGLRYEQYF. The CDR3 coding sequence is TGTGCCAGCAGCTTAGCTTCCCGCAGGGGGCTTAGATACGAGCAGTACTTC.

The DNA of the CDR3 is TGTGCCAGCAGCTCCGGACAGGGGAGCAATCAGCCCCAGCATTTT. It encodes CASSSGQGSNQPQHF. The genes are TRBV6-5 and TRBJ1-5; TRBD1 aligns across 9 bases. The V gene end was trimmed by 6 bases and the J gene end by 1 base; junction bases not matched to a gene: 4. This CDR3 contains 15 residues. Germline V gives CDR1 MNHEY, CDR2 SVGAGI.

Only a few counts were recorded for this clone. The chain is built from TRBV4-2 and TRBJ2-3; D is undetermined. Per the germline V gene, CDR1 is LGHNA and CDR2 is YNFKEQ. Trimming took 1 base from V and 6 from J, leaving 14 bases between them. The CDR3 sequence is 15 residues long. The CDR3 loop reads CASSQGGVVPDTQYF. The CDR3 DNA reads TGTGCCAGCAGCCAAGGCGGTGTGGTCCCCGATACGCAGTATTTT.

The chain couples TRBV18 to TRBJ2-7, with 8 bases that match TRBD2. There are 15 residues in the CDR3. Trimming took 3 bases from V and 0 from J; bases not matched to a gene: 4. CDR1 is KGHSH and CDR2 is LQKENI in the germline V gene. This CDR3 reads CASSPLLADSYEQYF. The CDR3 coding sequence is TGTGCCAGCTCACCTCTACTAGCGGACTCCTACGAGCAGTACTTC.

This chain joins TRBV5-5 and TRBJ1-5; D unresolved. The germline CDR1 and CDR2 sequences are SGHKS and YYEKEE (reference sequence). The V end was cut by 7 bases, the J end by 3 bases, with 11 bases between. The CDR3 covers 13 residues. The CDR3 region has the DNA TGTGCCAGCTCTCCGGGATCCAATCAGCCCCAGCATTTT. Translation: CASSPGSNQPQHF.

The gene calls are TRBV2 and TRBJ1-1; 10 nucleotides match TRBD1. The V segment lost 6 bases and the J segment 3 bases; nucleotides outside the gene matches: 16. Germline CDR1 is SNHLY and CDR2 is FYNNEI. The CDR3 is 18 residues long. The CDR3 reads CASRPGQGPEGFYTEAFF. CDR3 DNA: TGTGCCAGCAGGCCGGGACAGGGGCCCGAGGGGTTTTACACTGAAGCTTTCTTT.

This clone was seen only once. CDR3 residues: CSATRGQANTGELFF. Written as DNA, the CDR3 is TGCAGCGCCACGCGGGGACAGGCGAACACCGGGGAGCTGTTTTTT. This rearrangement joins TRBV29-1 to TRBJ2-2, with TRBD1 identical over 8 bases. CDR3 length: 15 residues. Germline-derived CDR1 and CDR2 are SQVTM and ANQGSEA. V dropped 7 bases and J dropped 0; count of bases not matched to a gene: 7.

The chain has TRBV30 and TRBJ2-3, with D hard to call. V lost 2 bases to trimming and J lost 4 bases, with 7 bases between them. The length of the CDR3 is 12 residues. The germline gives CDR1 GTSNPN, CDR2 SVGIG (reference sequence). Here the CDR3 reads CAWSLRADTQYF. The CDR3 DNA is TGTGCCTGGAGTCTTAGGGCAGATACGCAGTATTTT. Filled out from reference TRBV30 and TRBJ2-3, the complete variable domain reads SQTIHQWPATLVQPVGSPLSLECTVEGTSNPNLYWYRQAAGRGLQLLFYSVGIGQISSEVPQNLSASRPQDRQFILSSKKLLLSDSGFYLCAWSLRADTQYFGPGTRLTVL.

The rearrangement links TRBV29-1 to TRBJ1-2; 9 bases fit TRBD1. The CDR3 extends over 11 amino acids. The V gene's germline CDR1 is SQVTM and CDR2 ANQGSEA. V lost 6 bases to trimming and J lost 8 bases; unmatched junction nucleotides: 4. The CDR3 DNA follows: TGCAGCGTGGGGACAGGGACCGGCTACACCTTC. Residues: CSVGTGTGYTF. The complete variable domain, with remaining parts taken from reference TRBV29-1 and TRBJ1-2, reads SAVISQKPSRDICQRGTSLTIQCQVDSQVTMMFWYRQQPGQSLTLIATANQGSEATYESGFVIDKFPISRPNLTFSTLTVSNMSPEDSSIYLCSVGTGTGYTFGSGTRLTVV.

The V call is TRBV25-1, the J call TRBJ1-1, with 9 bases matching TRBD1. Unmatched junction bases numbered 5, after V lost 4 bases and J lost 11 bases. The germline V gene encodes CDR1 MGHDK and CDR2 SYGVNS. The CDR3 sequence is 12 residues long. As DNA, the CDR3 is TGTGCCAGCAGTGTGCCGGGACAGGGTGCTTTCTTT. Its translation is CASSVPGQGAFF.

This chain links TRBV15 with TRBJ2-3; D is undetermined. Germline CDR1 and CDR2: LNHNV and YYDKDF (reference sequence). V lost 0 bases to trimming and J lost 3 bases, with 10 bases between them. The CDR3 runs 15 residues. The CDR3 is CATSREMVGTDTQYF. In nucleotides, the CDR3 is TGTGCCACCAGCAGAGAGATGGTAGGGACAGATACGCAGTATTTT.